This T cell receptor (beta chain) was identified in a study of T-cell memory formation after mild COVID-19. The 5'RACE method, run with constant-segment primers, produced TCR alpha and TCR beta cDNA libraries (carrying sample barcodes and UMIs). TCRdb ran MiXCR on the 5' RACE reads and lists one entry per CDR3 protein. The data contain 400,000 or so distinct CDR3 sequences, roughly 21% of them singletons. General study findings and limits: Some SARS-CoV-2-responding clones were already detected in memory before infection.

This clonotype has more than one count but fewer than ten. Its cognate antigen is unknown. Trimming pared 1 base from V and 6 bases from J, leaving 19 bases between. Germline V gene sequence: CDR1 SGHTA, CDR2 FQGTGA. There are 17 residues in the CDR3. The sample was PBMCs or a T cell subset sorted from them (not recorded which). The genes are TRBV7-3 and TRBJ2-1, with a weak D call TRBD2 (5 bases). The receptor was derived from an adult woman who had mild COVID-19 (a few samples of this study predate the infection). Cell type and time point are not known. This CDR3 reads CASSLSPRTGAGNEQFF. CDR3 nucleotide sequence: TGTGCCAGCAGCTTAAGCCCCCGGACTGGTGCGGGCAATGAGCAGTTCTTC. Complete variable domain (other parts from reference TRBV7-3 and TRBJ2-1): GAGVSQTPSNKVTEKGKYVELRCDPISGHTALYWYRQSLGQGPEFLIYFQGTGAADDSGLPNDRFFAVRPEGSVSTLKIQRTERGDSAVYLCASSLSPRTGAGNEQFFGPGTRLTVL.